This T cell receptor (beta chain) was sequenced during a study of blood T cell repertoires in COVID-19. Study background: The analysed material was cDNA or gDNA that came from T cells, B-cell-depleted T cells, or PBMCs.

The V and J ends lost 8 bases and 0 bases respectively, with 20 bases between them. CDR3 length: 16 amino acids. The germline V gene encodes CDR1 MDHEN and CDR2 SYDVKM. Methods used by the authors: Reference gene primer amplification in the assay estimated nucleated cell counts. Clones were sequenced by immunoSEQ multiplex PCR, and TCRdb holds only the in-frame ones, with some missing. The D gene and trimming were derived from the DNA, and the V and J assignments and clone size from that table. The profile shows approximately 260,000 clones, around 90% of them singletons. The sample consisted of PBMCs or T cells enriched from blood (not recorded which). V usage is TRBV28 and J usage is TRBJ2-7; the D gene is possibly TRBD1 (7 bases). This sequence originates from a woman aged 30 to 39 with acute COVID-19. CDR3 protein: CASLPDRRDLSYEQYF. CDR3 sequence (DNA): TGTGCCAGCCTGCCGGACAGGAGGGACCTCTCCTACGAGCAGTACTTC.